This T cell receptor (beta chain) derives from a study of shared clonotypes between healthy human individuals (dated by TCRdb to about 2020). General notes on the study: The cohort comprised a couple of women and three men aged 18 to 49 years. Per donor, three plates each were used for CD4 naive and CD4 memory, two for CD8 naive, and one for CD8 memory. To estimate repertoire size and how much clonotype sharing occurs between individuals, the study deeply sequenced the blood TCR repertoires of five healthy adults. To increase sequencing depth and limit assay-specific biases, different laboratories used diverse techniques to prepare libraries and sequence TCR repertoires. Each donor's leukapheresis produced roughly between roughly 0.94 and 9.5 billion PBMCs.

Using the deep immunoSEQ assay, multiplex PCR amplified TCR CDR3 regions from genomic DNA. Extracted genomic DNA from each cell subset was distributed evenly across all wells of several immunoSEQ 96-well plates, and each plate was treated as a replicate. For sorted subsets, approximately 0.2 ug of genomic DNA, equivalent to some 30,000 T cell genomes, went into each replicate PCR. Purified libraries were measured with a Qubit 3.0 fluorometer, size-checked on a Bioanalyzer 2100, and measured again with the KAPA Library Quantification kit. Each immunoSEQ 96-well plate was sequenced on its own single-read 150-cycle Illumina NextSeq 550 flow cell. Per the original workflow: The immunoSEQ output contained only junctional sequences without quality scores, so filtering could not match that applied to full-length reads. To assign V/J genes and CDR3, sequences were annotated using PyIR, a Python wrapper for IgBLAST v1.9, with IMGT germline references. Any read was removed if the V/J assignment was weak (E-value above 1e-6), the CDR3 was missing, or the read contained stop codons, out-of-frame junctions, or ambiguous translated residues. A V3J clonotype was defined by an identical inferred V gene, J gene, and CDR3 amino acid sequence. Percentage overlap between repertoires was calculated by dividing the number of shared unique clonotypes by the size of the smaller repertoire. Three approaches were used to assess repertoire richness: RTK rarefaction, the Chao1 estimator, and Recon v2.1 estimates of unobserved clonotypes. For all TCRbeta clonotypes obtained by the gDNA method from several donors, generation probabilities were computed with OLGA. Here the immuneACCESS table is served through TCRdb, limited to in-frame sequences with V and J called. Missing clones are a known gap in these copies; in checked studies unresolved V genes cover under half, and the rest lacks a known reason. For V, J and clone size, that table is used; D and trimming come from the DNA. The sample records 2 million to 2.5 million clones, under 95% of which are singletons. The ten largest clones add up to around 0.35% of the sample.

Healthy HIV-negative adults with no recently reported acute infections or vaccinations were included as donors. Every donor was a Caucasian adult living in Nashville, Tennessee, USA. CD4+ T cells were enriched by magnetic negative selection; naive cells were then positively selected on CD45RA, and the negative fraction formed the memory subset. After blood collection by leukapheresis, PBMCs were isolated using Ficoll-Histopaque density gradient centrifugation and then cryopreserved in the vapor phase of liquid nitrogen. Purity and quantity of every magnetically sorted T cell population were checked by analytical flow cytometry. Genomic DNA was isolated from each sorted fraction and quantified by UV absorbance on a Nanodrop 2000c. The CDR3 sequence holds 17 residues, the cysteine and phenylalanine included. Left in the record is the CDR3 DNA by itself, 51 bases read in frame from the first base. The germline V and J ends show losses of 7 bases and 7 bases respectively, and no gene match explains 16 bases of the junction. The CDR1 and CDR2 encoded by the germline V gene (reference sequence) are MNHEY and SMNVEV.

A remark on this clone: The antigen it recognizes is unknown. Per-nucleotide qualities are absent, and no much larger clonotype sits a single base away.

The full study reports these points: When four donors were compared, the shared fraction of clonotypes was roughly 5% for naive CD4, over 3% for naive CD8, 2% to 2.5% for memory CD4, and less than 0.5% for memory CD8. Sampling was restricted to blood, and TCR repertoires in tissue are likely to differ from TCR repertoires in blood. Compared with non-shared clonotypes, clonotypes shared by all four sorted-subset donors had higher generation probabilities. Estimated clonotype richness was generally larger for naive than for memory subsets. Incomplete sequencing was indicated by rarefaction of sorted-subset datasets, despite the large sequencing depth. The small number of donors limited the genetic and exposure-history diversity represented. Pairwise subsampling led to the expectation that sequencing depth would affect the degree of clonotype sharing among donors.

This receptor was obtained from a man in his late teens or twenties in good health. Some clones in this sample may be carry-over from other donors' samples. The chain couples TRBV27 to TRBJ2-7; a stretch of 13 junction bases matches TRBD2. The sequenced sample consisted of naive CD4+ T cells from PBMCs. The cell subset or site label here, explained by the study, means: CD45RA+ positively selected. The CDR3 region reads CASTDKYGLAGASEQYF. The nucleotide sequence is given as TGTGCCAGCACCGATAAATACGGACTAGCGGGAGCCTCAGAGCAGTACTTC.